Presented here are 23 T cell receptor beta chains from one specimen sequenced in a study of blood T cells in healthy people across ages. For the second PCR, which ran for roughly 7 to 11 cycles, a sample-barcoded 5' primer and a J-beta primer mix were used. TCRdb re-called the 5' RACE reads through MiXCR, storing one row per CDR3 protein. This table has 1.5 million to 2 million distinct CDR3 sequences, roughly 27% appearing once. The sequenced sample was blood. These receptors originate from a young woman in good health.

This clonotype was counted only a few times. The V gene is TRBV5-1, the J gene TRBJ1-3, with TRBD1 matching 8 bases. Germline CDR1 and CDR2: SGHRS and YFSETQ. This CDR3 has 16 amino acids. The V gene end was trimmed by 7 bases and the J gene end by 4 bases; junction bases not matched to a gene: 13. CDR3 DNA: TGCGCCAGCGCTCGCTATTTACAGGGGGACGGAAACACCATATATTTT. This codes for CASARYLQGDGNTIYF.

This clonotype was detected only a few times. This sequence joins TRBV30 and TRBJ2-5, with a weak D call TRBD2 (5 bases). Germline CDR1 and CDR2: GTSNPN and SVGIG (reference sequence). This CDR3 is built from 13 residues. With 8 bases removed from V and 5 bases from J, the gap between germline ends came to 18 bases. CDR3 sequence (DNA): TGTGCCAGCGACTTGGCGGGTGGGGAGACCCAGTACTTC. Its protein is CASDLAGGETQYF.

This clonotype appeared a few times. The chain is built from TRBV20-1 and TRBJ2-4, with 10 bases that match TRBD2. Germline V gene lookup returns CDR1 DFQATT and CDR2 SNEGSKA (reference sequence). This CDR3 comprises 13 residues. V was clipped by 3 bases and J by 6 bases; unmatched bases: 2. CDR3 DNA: TGCAGTGCTAGGTCTAGCGGGAGAAACATTCAGTACTTC. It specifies CSARSSGRNIQYF.

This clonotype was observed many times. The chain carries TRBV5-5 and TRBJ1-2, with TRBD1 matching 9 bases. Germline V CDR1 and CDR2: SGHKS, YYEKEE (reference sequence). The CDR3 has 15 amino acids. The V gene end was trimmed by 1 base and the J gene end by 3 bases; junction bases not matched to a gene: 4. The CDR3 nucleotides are TGTGCCAGCAGCTTGATGGGGACAGGGTACTATGGCTACACCTTC. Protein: CASSLMGTGYYGYTF. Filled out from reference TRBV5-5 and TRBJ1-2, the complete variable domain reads DAGVTQSPTHLIKTRGQQVTLRCSPISGHKSVSWYQQVLGQGPQFIFQYYEKEERGRGNFPDRFSARQFPNYSSELNVNALLLGDSALYLCASSLMGTGYYGYTFGSGTRLTVV.

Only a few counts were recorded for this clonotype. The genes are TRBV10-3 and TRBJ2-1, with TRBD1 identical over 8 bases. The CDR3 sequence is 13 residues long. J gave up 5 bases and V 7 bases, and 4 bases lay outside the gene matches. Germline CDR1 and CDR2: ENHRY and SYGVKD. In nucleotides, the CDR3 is TGTGCCATCAATGGCAGGGGGCACAATGAGCAGTTCTTC. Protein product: CAINGRGHNEQFF.

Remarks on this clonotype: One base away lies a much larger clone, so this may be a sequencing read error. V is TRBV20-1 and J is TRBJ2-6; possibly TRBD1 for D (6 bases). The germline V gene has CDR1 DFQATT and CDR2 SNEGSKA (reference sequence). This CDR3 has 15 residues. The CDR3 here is CSAPGVHSGANILTF. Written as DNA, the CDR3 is TGCAGTGCCCCAGGGGTCCACTCTGGGGCCAACATCCTGACTTTC.

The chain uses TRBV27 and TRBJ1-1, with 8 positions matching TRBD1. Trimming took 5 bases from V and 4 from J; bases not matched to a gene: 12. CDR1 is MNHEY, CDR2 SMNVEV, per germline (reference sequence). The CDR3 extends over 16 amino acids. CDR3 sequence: CASSPPRGRIFTEAFF. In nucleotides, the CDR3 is TGTGCCAGCAGTCCACCCAGGGGGCGTATATTCACTGAAGCTTTCTTT.

In DNA form, the CDR3 reads TGTGCCAGCAGCCAAGATCGAATCACTGAAGCTTTCTTT. Translated, it gives CASSQDRITEAFF. This chain links TRBV14 with TRBJ1-1, with unresolved D. Germline V CDR1 and CDR2: SGHDN, FVKESK. V was clipped by 0 bases and J by 4 bases, with 6 bases between them. This CDR3 contains 13 residues.

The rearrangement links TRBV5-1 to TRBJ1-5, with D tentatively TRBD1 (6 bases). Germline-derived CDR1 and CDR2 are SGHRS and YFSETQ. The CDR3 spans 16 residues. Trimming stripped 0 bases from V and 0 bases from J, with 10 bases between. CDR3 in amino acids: CASSLGGQDSNQPQHF. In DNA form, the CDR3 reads TGCGCCAGCAGCTTGGGGGGGCAGGATAGCAATCAGCCCCAGCATTTT.

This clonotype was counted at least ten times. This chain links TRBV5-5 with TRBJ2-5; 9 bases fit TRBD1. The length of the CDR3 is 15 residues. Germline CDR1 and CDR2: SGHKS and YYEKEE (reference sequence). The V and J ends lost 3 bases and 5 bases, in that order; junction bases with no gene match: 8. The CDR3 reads CASSYRDRELETQYF. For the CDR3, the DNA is TGTGCCAGCAGCTACCGGGACAGGGAATTGGAGACCCAGTACTTC.

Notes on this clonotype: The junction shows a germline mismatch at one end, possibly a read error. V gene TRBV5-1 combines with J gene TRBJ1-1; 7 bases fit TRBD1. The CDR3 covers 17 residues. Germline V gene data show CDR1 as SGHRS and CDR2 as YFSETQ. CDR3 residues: CASSPGEGAPLNTETFF. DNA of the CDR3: TGCGCCAGCAGTCCCGGGGAGGGGGCCCCACTGAACACTGAAACTTTCTTT.

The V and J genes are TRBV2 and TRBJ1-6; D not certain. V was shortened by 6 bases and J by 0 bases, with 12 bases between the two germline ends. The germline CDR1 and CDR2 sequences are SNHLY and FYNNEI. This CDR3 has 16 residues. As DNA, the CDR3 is TGTGCCAGCAGCCTTCCACGGAGCTCCTATAATTCACCCCTCCACTTT. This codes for CASSLPRSSYNSPLHF. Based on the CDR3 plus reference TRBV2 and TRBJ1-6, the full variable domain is EPEVTQTPSHQVTQMGQEVILRCVPISNHLYFYWYRQILGQKVEFLVSFYNNEISEKSEIFDDQFSVERPDGSNFTLKIRSTKLEDSAMYFCASSLPRSSYNSPLHFGNGTRLTVT.

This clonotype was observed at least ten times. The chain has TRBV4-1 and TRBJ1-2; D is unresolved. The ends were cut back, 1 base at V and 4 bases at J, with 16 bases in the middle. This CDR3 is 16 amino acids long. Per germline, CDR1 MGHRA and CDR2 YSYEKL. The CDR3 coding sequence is TGCGCCAGCAGCCAAGTACCCCACGGGAAAATCTATGGCTACACCTTC. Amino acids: CASSQVPHGKIYGYTF.

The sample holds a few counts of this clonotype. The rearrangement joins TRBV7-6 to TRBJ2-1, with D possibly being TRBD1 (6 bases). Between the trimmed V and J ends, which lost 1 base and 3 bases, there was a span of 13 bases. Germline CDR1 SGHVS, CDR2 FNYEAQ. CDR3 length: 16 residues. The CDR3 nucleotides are TGTGCCAGCAGCTTAGAGGGGGTGGGAATCTACAATGAGCAGTTCTTC. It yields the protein CASSLEGVGIYNEQFF.

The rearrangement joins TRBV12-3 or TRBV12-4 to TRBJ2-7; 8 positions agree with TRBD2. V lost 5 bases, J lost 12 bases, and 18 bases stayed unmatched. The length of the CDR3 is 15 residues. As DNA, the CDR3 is TGTGCCAGCAGTCGCCCTCAGCGGGAGCAAGAGACCCGGTACTTC. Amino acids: CASSRPQREQETRYF.

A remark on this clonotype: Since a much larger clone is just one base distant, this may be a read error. In nucleotides, the CDR3 is TGTACCAGCAGCTTAAGACAGGGGGGCGGCAATGAGCAGTTCTTC. Its protein product is CTSSLRQGGGNEQFF. J is TRBJ2-1 and V is TRBV7-9; 9 bases fit TRBD1. Germline V gene lookup returns CDR1 SEHNR and CDR2 FQNEAQ (reference sequence). There are 15 residues in the CDR3. The variable domain in full, with the rest retrieved from reference TRBV7-9 and TRBJ2-1, is DTGVSQNPRHKITKRGQNVTFRCDPISEHNRLYWYRQTLGQGPEFLTYFQNEAQLEKSRLLSDRFSAERPKGSFSTLEIQRTEQGDSAMYLCTSSLRQGGGNEQFFGPGTRLTVL.

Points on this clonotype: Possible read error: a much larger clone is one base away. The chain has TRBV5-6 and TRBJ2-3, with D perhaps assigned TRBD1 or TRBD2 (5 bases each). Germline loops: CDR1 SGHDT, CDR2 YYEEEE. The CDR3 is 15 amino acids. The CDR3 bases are TGTGCCAGCACCTCATGGGACCGGAGCACAGATACGCAGGATTTT. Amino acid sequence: CASTSWDRSTDTQDF.

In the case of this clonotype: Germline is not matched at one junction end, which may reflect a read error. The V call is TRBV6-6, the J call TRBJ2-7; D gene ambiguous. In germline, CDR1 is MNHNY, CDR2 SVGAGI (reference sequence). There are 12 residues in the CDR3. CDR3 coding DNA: TGTGCCGGCAGTGCGGACGGGTACGAGCAGTACTTC. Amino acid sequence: CAGSADGYEQYF.

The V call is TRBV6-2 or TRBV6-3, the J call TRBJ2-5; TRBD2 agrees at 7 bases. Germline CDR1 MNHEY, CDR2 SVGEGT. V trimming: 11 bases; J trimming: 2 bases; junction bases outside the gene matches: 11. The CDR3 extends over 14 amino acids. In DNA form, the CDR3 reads TGTGCCCGCGTGGATGCGGGAGAGCAAGAGACCCAGTACTTC. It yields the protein CARVDAGEQETQYF.

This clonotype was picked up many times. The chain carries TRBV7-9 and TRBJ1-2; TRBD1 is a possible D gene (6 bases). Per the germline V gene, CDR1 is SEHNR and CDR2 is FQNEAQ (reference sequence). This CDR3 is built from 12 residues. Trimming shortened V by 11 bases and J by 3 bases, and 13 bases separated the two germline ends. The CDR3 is CASRGPDYGYTF. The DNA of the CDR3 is TGTGCCTCTCGGGGGCCCGACTATGGCTACACCTTC. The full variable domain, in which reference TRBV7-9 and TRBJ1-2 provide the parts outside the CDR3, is DTGVSQNPRHKITKRGQNVTFRCDPISEHNRLYWYRQTLGQGPEFLTYFQNEAQLEKSRLLSDRFSAERPKGSFSTLEIQRTEQGDSAMYLCASRGPDYGYTFGSGTRLTVV.

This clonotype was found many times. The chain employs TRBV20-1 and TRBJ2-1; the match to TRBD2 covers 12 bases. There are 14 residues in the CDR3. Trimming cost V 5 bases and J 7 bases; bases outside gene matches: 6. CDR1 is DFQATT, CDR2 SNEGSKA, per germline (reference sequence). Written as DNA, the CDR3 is TGCAGTGCTGACTCTAGCGGGAGGGTAAATGAGCAGTTCTTC. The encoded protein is CSADSSGRVNEQFF.

CDR3 sequence (DNA): TGTGCCATCAGTGAAGTGGCCCTCAATCAGCCCCAGCATTTT. Amino acid sequence: CAISEVALNQPQHF. This chain links TRBV10-3 with TRBJ1-5; D remains ambiguous. Germline CDR1 ENHRY, CDR2 SYGVKD. This CDR3 region has 14 residues. The V gene lost 3 bases and the J gene lost 3 bases, with 9 bases spanning the gap.

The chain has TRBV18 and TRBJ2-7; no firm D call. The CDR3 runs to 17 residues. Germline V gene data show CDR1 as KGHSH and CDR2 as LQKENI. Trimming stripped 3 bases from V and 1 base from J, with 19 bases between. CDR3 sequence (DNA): TGTGCCAGCTCACCCTTCACCTCGACGCAAGCTTCCTACGAGCAGTACTTC. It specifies CASSPFTSTQASYEQYF.